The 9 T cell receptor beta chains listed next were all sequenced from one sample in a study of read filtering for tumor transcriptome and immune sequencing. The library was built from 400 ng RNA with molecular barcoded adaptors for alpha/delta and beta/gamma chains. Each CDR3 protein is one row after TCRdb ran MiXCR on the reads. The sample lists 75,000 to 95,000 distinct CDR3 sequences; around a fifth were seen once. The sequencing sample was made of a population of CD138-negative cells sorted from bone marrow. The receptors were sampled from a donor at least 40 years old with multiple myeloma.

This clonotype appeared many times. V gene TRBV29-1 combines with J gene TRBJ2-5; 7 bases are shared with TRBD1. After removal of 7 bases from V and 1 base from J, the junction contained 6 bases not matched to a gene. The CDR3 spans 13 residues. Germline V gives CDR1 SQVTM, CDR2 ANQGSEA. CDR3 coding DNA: TGCAGCGCGTGGACAGGCACCCAAGAGACCCAGTACTTC. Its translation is CSAWTGTQETQYF.

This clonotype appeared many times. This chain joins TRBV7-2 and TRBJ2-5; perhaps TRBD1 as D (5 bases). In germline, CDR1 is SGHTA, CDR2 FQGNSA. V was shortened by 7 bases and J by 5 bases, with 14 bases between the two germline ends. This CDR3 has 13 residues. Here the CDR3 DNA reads TGTGCCAGCAATGCTAGGGGCGTGGAGACCCAGTACTTC. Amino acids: CASNARGVETQYF.

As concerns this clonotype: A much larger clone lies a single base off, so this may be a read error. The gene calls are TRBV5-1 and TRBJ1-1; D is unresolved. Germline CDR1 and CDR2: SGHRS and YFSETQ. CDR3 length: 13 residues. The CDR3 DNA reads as TGCGCCAGCAGCTTGGACACGAACACTGGAGCTTTCTTT. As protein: CASSLDTNTGAFF. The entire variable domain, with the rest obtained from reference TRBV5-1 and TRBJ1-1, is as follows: KAGVTQTPRYLIKTRGQQVTLSCSPISGHRSVSWYQQTPGQGLQFLFEYFSETQRNKGNFPGRFSGRQFSNSRSEMNVSTLELGDSALYLCASSLDTNTGAFFGQGTRLTVV.

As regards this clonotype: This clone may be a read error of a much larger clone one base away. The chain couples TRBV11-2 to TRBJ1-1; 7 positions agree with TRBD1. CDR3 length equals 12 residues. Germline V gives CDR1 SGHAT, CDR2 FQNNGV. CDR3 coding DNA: TGTGCCAGCAGCTTGGCGACAGGGTTCGCTGTCTTT. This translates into CASSLATGFAVF. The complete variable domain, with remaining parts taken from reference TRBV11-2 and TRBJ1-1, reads EAGVAQSPRYKIIEKRQSVAFWCNPISGHATLYWYQQILGQGPKLLIQFQNNGVVDDSQLPKDRFSAERLKGVDSTLKIQPAKLEDSAVYLCASSLATGFAVFGQGTRLTVV.

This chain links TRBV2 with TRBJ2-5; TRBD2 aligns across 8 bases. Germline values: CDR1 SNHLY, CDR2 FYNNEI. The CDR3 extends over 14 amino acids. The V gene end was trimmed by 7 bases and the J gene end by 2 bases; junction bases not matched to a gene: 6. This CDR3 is CASKLAGGQETQYF. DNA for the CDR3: TGTGCCAGCAAATTGGCGGGGGGACAAGAGACCCAGTACTTC.

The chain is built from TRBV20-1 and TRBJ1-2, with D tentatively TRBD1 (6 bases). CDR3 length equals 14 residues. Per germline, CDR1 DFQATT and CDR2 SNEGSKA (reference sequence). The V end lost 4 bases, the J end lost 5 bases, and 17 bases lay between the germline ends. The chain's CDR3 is CSATPTQGRYGYTF. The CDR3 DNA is TGCAGTGCTACCCCGACGCAGGGGAGGTATGGCTACACCTTC.

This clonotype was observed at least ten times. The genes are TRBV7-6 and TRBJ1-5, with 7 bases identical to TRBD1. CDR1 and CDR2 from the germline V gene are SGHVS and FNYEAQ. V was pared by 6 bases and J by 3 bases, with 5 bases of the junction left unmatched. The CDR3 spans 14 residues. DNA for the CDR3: TGTGCCAGCAGTCTACAGGGGCCCAATCAGCCCCAGCATTTT. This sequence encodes CASSLQGPNQPQHF.

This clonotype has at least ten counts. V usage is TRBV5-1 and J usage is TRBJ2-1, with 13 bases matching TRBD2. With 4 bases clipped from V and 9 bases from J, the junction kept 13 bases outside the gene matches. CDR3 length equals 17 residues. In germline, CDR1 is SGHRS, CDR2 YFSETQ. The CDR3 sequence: CASSPGTSGVIYGEQFF. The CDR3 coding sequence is TGCGCCAGCAGCCCAGGGACTAGCGGGGTGATATACGGTGAGCAGTTCTTC. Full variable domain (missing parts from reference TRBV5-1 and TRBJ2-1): KAGVTQTPRYLIKTRGQQVTLSCSPISGHRSVSWYQQTPGQGLQFLFEYFSETQRNKGNFPGRFSGRQFSNSRSEMNVSTLELGDSALYLCASSPGTSGVIYGEQFFGPGTRLTVL.

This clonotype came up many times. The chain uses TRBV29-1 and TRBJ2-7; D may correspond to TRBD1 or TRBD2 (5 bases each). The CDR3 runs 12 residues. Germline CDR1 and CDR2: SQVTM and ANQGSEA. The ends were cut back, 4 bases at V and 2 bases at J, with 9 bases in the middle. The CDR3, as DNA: TGCAGCGTTGGGGACCTGGCCTACGAGCAGTACTTC. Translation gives CSVGDLAYEQYF.